A selection of T cell receptor beta chains follows, all from one sample in a study of shared clonotypes between healthy human individuals. Clones were sequenced by immunoSEQ multiplex PCR, and TCRdb holds only the in-frame ones, with some missing. The repertoire holds a few million clones, with roughly 92% as singletons. Material: naive CD4+ T cells sorted from blood. The receptors shown here come from a man aged 18 to 35 in good health. Both conserved end residues are part of each CDR3. D genes are given only for firm matches. The listing skips clone size in some rows; elsewhere it reads once, few, many or a size class.

size: .
D: .
V: TRBV6-6
J: TRBJ2-1
DNA: TGTGCCAGCAGTTACTCTGGCGGCTCAACCTACAATGAGCAGTTCTTC
CDR3: CASSYSGGSTYNEQFF

size: .
D: .
V: TRBV5-1
J: TRBJ2-1
DNA: TGCGCCAGCAGCCTTGGAGAGGCTACCTACAATGAGCAGTTCTTC
CDR3: CASSLGEATYNEQFF

size: once
D: .
V: TRBV7-8
J: TRBJ2-3
DNA: TGTGCCAGCAGCTTAGTTCCGCTACAGCTCACAGATACGCAGTATTTT
CDR3: CASSLVPLQLTDTQYF

size: .
D: .
V: TRBV18
J: TRBJ2-7
DNA: TGTGCCAGCTCACCGGGGGGGCCCGAGCAGTACTTC
CDR3: CASSPGGPEQYF

size: .
D: .
V: TRBV23-1
J: TRBJ2-6
DNA: TGCGCCAGCAGTCACCCGGGACAACTCTGTCACTCTGGGGCCAACGTCCTGACTTTC
CDR3: CASSHPGQLCHSGANVLTF

size: .
D: .
V: TRBV5-1
J: TRBJ2-5
DNA: TGCGCCAGCAGCTTGGGAATTTCAGGGAGTCAGGCGCGATTTTCCGAGACCCAGTACTTC
CDR3: CASSLGISGSQARFSETQYF

size: .
D: TRBD2
V: TRBV5-1
J: TRBJ2-3
DNA: TGCGCCAGCAGCTCCGGGGGGGCGATAGATACGCAGTATTTT
CDR3: CASSSGGAIDTQYF

size: .
D: .
V: TRBV5-1
J: TRBJ2-6
DNA: TGCGCCAGCAGCTGGTCGAGTACTGGGGCCAACGTCCTGACTTTC
CDR3: CASSWSSTGANVLTF

size: .
D: .
V: TRBV5-1
J: TRBJ1-6
DNA: TGCGCCAGCAGCTTCACAGGCCTCCCACCCCTCCACTTT
CDR3: CASSFTGLPPLHF

size: .
D: TRBD2
V: TRBV6-1
J: TRBJ2-1
DNA: TGTGCCAGCAGTGAAGAATTCGGGGGGTTGGGCACGGGCAATGAGCAGTTCTTC
CDR3: CASSEEFGGLGTGNEQFF

size: .
D: TRBD1
V: TRBV5-1
J: TRBJ1-5
DNA: TGCGCCAGCAGGTACGGACAGGGCCTCAATCAGCCCCAGCATTTT
CDR3: CASRYGQGLNQPQHF

size: few
D: TRBD1
V: TRBV5-4
J: TRBJ2-7
DNA: TGTGCCAGCAGCTTGGGACAGGGGCTGTCCGAGCAGTACTTC
CDR3: CASSLGQGLSEQYF

size: once
D: TRBD2
V: TRBV11-3
J: TRBJ2-3
DNA: TGTGCCAGCAGCCCGGGTAAAACTAGCGGGGGCACAGATACGCAGTATTTT
CDR3: CASSPGKTSGGTDTQYF

size: .
D: .
V: TRBV18
J: TRBJ2-7
DNA: TGTGCCAGCTCACCGTCAACGGGAAGCTCCTACGAGCAGTACTTC
CDR3: CASSPSTGSSYEQYF

size: once
D: TRBD2
V: TRBV29-1
J: TRBJ2-7
DNA: TGCAGCGTTACCGGGACTAGGGACCACGAGCAGTACTTC
CDR3: CSVTGTRDHEQYF

size: .
D: TRBD2
V: TRBV7-8
J: TRBJ2-1
DNA: TGTGCCAGCAGCTTGGGACTAGCGGATTACAATGAGCAGTTCTTC
CDR3: CASSLGLADYNEQFF

size: .
D: TRBD2
V: TRBV7-2
J: TRBJ2-3
DNA: TGTGCCAGCAGCTTAGCGGGCGGGGGTGTCACAGATACGCAGTATTTT
CDR3: CASSLAGGGVTDTQYF

size: .
D: TRBD1
V: TRBV9
J: TRBJ2-1
DNA: TGTGCCAGCAGCCCGACCCCTTCTACAGGGGGCTCCCGGAATGAGCAGTTCTTC
CDR3: CASSPTPSTGGSRNEQFF

size: .
D: TRBD1
V: TRBV5-1
J: TRBJ2-5
DNA: TGCGCCAGCAGCTTCACAGGGGCTAAGGGAGAGACCCAGTACTTC
CDR3: CASSFTGAKGETQYF

size: .
D: .
V: TRBV7-2
J: TRBJ1-1
DNA: TGTGCCAGCAGCTTAATGACAGCGAACACTGAAGCTTTCTTT
CDR3: CASSLMTANTEAFF

size: once
D: TRBD1
V: TRBV27
J: TRBJ2-1
DNA: TGTGCCAGCAGCCCAGACAGGGAAGGAGTGCTAGAGAGGCAGTTCTTC
CDR3: CASSPDREGVLERQFF

size: .
D: TRBD2
V: TRBV30
J: TRBJ2-3
DNA: TGTGCCTGGATGGGACTAGCTAGCACAGATACGCAGTATTTT
CDR3: CAWMGLASTDTQYF

size: .
D: .
V: TRBV19
J: TRBJ1-4
DNA: TGTGCCAGTAGTTCCCCCGGGAGTGCAACTAATGAAAAACTGTTTTTT
CDR3: CASSSPGSATNEKLFF

size: .
D: .
V: TRBV18
J: TRBJ1-2
DNA: TGTGCCAGCTCGGCAGGGGAAGGCTATGGCTACACCTTC
CDR3: CASSAGEGYGYTF

size: .
D: TRBD1
V: TRBV29-1
J: TRBJ1-2
DNA: TGCAGCGTTTCAACGCCGGGACAGGGTGACGGCTACACCTTC
CDR3: CSVSTPGQGDGYTF

size: .
D: TRBD1
V: TRBV19
J: TRBJ1-5
DNA: TGTGCCAGTAGTATCCCTCCGACAGGGGGGTATCAGCCCCAGCATTTT
CDR3: CASSIPPTGGYQPQHF

size: .
D: .
V: TRBV4-3
J: TRBJ2-5
DNA: TGCGCCAGCAGCCAAGATGACAGGGGAGGGAAAGAGACCCAGTACTTC
CDR3: CASSQDDRGGKETQYF

size: .
D: TRBD2
V: TRBV6-1
J: TRBJ2-2
DNA: TGTGCCAGCAGTCCCAGGGAGGGTTACTTGGGGGAGCTGTTTTTT
CDR3: CASSPREGYLGELFF

size: .
D: .
V: TRBV7-2
J: TRBJ2-1
DNA: TGTGCCAGCAGCTTCTCAGGGATCCATGAGCAGTTCTTC
CDR3: CASSFSGIHEQFF

size: .
D: TRBD1
V: TRBV6-4
J: TRBJ1-6
DNA: TGTGCCAGCAGTTCCGAAGGACAGGGGTCGTTAGGTAATTCACCCCTCCACTTT
CDR3: CASSSEGQGSLGNSPLHF

size: .
D: TRBD1
V: TRBV28
J: TRBJ1-5
DNA: TGTGCCAGCAGTCCGCGGGACAGGAAGAATCAGCCCCAGCATTTT
CDR3: CASSPRDRKNQPQHF

size: .
D: .
V: TRBV2
J: TRBJ2-3
DNA: TGTGCCAGCAGCCTAACGCAGGGGTTAGGGTCCACAGATACGCAGTATTTT
CDR3: CASSLTQGLGSTDTQYF

size: .
D: TRBD1
V: TRBV6-5
J: TRBJ1-2
DNA: TGTGCCAGCAGAATGACAGGGGCCCCCCCGGGCTACACCTTC
CDR3: CASRMTGAPPGYTF

size: few
D: TRBD1
V: TRBV5-4
J: TRBJ1-1
DNA: TGTGCCAGCAGCTTGGTGGGACAGGGACACACTGAAGCTTTCTTT
CDR3: CASSLVGQGHTEAFF

size: .
D: TRBD2
V: TRBV28
J: TRBJ2-1
DNA: TGTGCCAGCAGTTTAGCGGGGGGGAAATACAATGAGCAGTTCTTC
CDR3: CASSLAGGKYNEQFF

size: .
D: .
V: TRBV10-3
J: TRBJ2-5
DNA: TGTGCCATCAGTGATCAGTACCAAGAGACCCAGTACTTC
CDR3: CAISDQYQETQYF

size: .
D: .
V: TRBV7-2
J: TRBJ2-7
DNA: TGTGCCAGCAGCTTATCGCGTCCATCCTACGAGCAGTACTTC
CDR3: CASSLSRPSYEQYF

size: .
D: .
V: TRBV18
J: TRBJ1-2
DNA: TGTGCCAGCTCACCAGACAGATGGGGCTATGGCTACACCTTC
CDR3: CASSPDRWGYGYTF

size: few
D: TRBD1
V: TRBV5-4
J: TRBJ1-1
DNA: TGTGCCAGCTTTCGCCAGGGACAGGGGCATTCTGAAGCTTTCTTT
CDR3: CASFRQGQGHSEAFF

size: .
D: .
V: TRBV5-4
J: TRBJ2-5
DNA: TGTGCCAGCAGCTCCACCCTAGGGACCCAGTACTTC
CDR3: CASSSTLGTQYF

size: .
D: .
V: TRBV6-1
J: TRBJ2-5
DNA: TGTGCCAGCAGTGAGGCGGGAGAGACCCAGTACTTC
CDR3: CASSEAGETQYF

size: .
D: TRBD1
V: TRBV25-1
J: TRBJ1-3
DNA: TGTGCCAGCAGTGAAGGGGGACAGGGAGGAAACACCATATATTTT
CDR3: CASSEGGQGGNTIYF

size: .
D: .
V: TRBV5-1
J: TRBJ2-6
DNA: TGCGCCAGCAGCCCATTCGACGGCCCGCCGACCTCTGGGGCCAACGTCCTGACTTTC
CDR3: CASSPFDGPPTSGANVLTF

size: .
D: TRBD2
V: TRBV6-4
J: TRBJ2-1
DNA: TGTGCCAGCAGTACGAGCGGGGGGCTCTACAATGAGCAGTTCTTC
CDR3: CASSTSGGLYNEQFF

size: .
D: .
V: TRBV2
J: TRBJ2-3
DNA: TGTGCCAGCACCCTATTGAGAGACCCTAGCACAGATACGCAGTATTTT
CDR3: CASTLLRDPSTDTQYF

size: few
D: .
V: TRBV7-7
J: TRBJ1-1
DNA: TGTGCTAGCAGCCTAGGGGTGACTGAAGCTTTCTTT
CDR3: CASSLGVTEAFF

size: .
D: .
V: TRBV29-1
J: TRBJ2-7
DNA: TGCAGCGTTGAAGACCCGGGCAGTCCTTACGAGCAGTACTTC
CDR3: CSVEDPGSPYEQYF

size: .
D: .
V: TRBV27
J: TRBJ2-4
DNA: TGTGCCAGCTACATTGTGGGGGACCTAGCCAAAAACATTCAGTACTTC
CDR3: CASYIVGDLAKNIQYF

size: .
D: .
V: TRBV11-2
J: TRBJ1-6
DNA: TGTGCCAGCAGCGCGGACAGAAATAATTCACCCCTCCACTTT
CDR3: CASSADRNNSPLHF

size: .
D: .
V: TRBV28
J: TRBJ1-2
DNA: TGTGCCAGCAGCTTGGCCGTCGCGGGCTACACCTTC
CDR3: CASSLAVAGYTF

size: .
D: .
V: TRBV5-8
J: TRBJ2-7
DNA: TGTGCCAGCAGCCGACCTTTCCAGGGCAACGAGCAGTACTTC
CDR3: CASSRPFQGNEQYF

size: .
D: TRBD1
V: TRBV11-2
J: TRBJ2-1
DNA: TGTGCCAGCAGCGCTTTTGACAGGGGACCTTACAATGAGCAGTTCTTC
CDR3: CASSAFDRGPYNEQFF

size: once
D: .
V: TRBV6-1
J: TRBJ1-2
DNA: TGTGCCAGCAGAGGGGTCAACTATGGCTACACCTTC
CDR3: CASRGVNYGYTF